This paragraph covers one TCR beta chain sequence. As to time point: blood at routine non-recurrence follow-up after resection. This specimen comes from a study of spatial heterogeneity in lung cancer. MiXCR was run by TCRdb on the 5' RACE reads, yielding one entry per CDR3 protein. This sample carries tens of thousands of distinct CDR3 sequences, about 12% of them seen once, and the ten largest clones take 30% to 35%. Trimming shortened V by 0 bases and J by 4 bases, and 14 bases separated the two germline ends. The germline V gene has CDR1 MGHRA and CDR2 YSYEKL. The CDR3 is 16 residues long. The source was PBMCs, collected at follow-up. The TCR comes from a male donor with early-stage non-small cell lung cancer. The chain has TRBV4-1 and TRBJ2-3; a weak D match, TRBD2 (6 bases). The CDR3 spells CASSQDGQGGSDTQYF. The CDR3 DNA reads TGCGCCAGCAGCCAAGACGGGCAGGGAGGATCAGATACGCAGTATTTT.